Each of the 14 T cell receptor beta chains below was sequenced from the same sample in a study of T-cell reconstitution after alpha-beta-depleted transplantation in children. Preparing the TCRbeta library involved the use of unique molecular identifiers. TCRdb re-called the PCR reads through MiXCR, storing one row per CDR3 protein. The sample yields around 380,000 distinct CDR3 sequences, approximately 10% seen once. Sequenced material: PBMCs from the stem cell graft donor, taken from the stem cell graft. These TCRs come from a human donor who donated a stem cell graft to a child with acute myeloid leukemia.

This clonotype was seen ten or more times. V usage is TRBV20-1 and J usage is TRBJ2-7; D gene unclear. V lost 5 bases and J 2 bases, leaving 7 bases between the germline ends. CDR3 length equals 11 residues. From germline, CDR1 is DFQATT and CDR2 SNEGSKA (reference sequence). This CDR3 is CSAGPTYEQYF. The DNA for the CDR3 is TGCAGTGCTGGGCCAACCTACGAGCAGTACTTC.

This clonotype was observed a few times. The rearrangement links TRBV30 to TRBJ2-3; D is unresolved. The V gene's germline CDR1 is GTSNPN and CDR2 SVGIG (reference sequence). CDR3 length equals 12 residues. Between the trimmed V and J ends, which lost 4 bases and 1 base, there was a span of 6 bases. The CDR3 DNA follows: TGTGCCTGGAATCAGGGCACAGATACGCAGTATTTT. This gives the protein CAWNQGTDTQYF.

This chain joins TRBV11-1 and TRBJ2-7; TRBD1 is a possible D gene (5 bases). The V gene lost 5 bases and the J gene lost 7 bases, with 15 bases spanning the gap. Germline V lookup: CDR1 SGHAT, CDR2 FQDESV (reference sequence). This CDR3 has 13 residues. Here the CDR3 DNA reads TGTGCCAGCAGCGCCGGACATGGTGGAGAGCAGTACGTC. Protein sequence: CASSAGHGGEQYV.

The CDR3 DNA is TGTGCCAGCTCACCCATCGTGGTCGAGCAGTTCTTC. This encodes CASSPIVVEQFF. This chain uses TRBV18 with TRBJ2-1; D gene uncertain. Germline assignment: CDR1 KGHSH and CDR2 LQKENI. Trimming stripped 3 bases from V and 10 bases from J, with 10 bases between. The CDR3 covers 12 residues. Drawing the rest from reference TRBV18 and TRBJ2-1, the complete variable domain is NAGVMQNPRHLVRRRGQEARLRCSPMKGHSHVYWYRQLPEEGLKFMVYLQKENIIDESGMPKERFSAEFPKEGPSILRIQQVVRGDSAAYFCASSPIVVEQFFGPGTRLTVL.

The V and J genes are TRBV12-3 or TRBV12-4 and TRBJ2-6; TRBD1 aligns across 7 bases. This CDR3 has 15 residues. Trimming cost V 6 bases and J 2 bases; bases outside gene matches: 4. CDR3 in amino acids: CASRQGSTGANVLTF. CDR3 nucleotides: TGTGCCAGCAGACAGGGGAGTACTGGGGCCAACGTCCTGACTTTC.

Only a few counts were recorded for this clonotype. The genes are TRBV6-5 and TRBJ1-2, with TRBD1 identical over 11 bases. Per the germline V gene, CDR1 is MNHEY and CDR2 is SVGAGI. V gave up 5 bases and J gave up 8 bases; unmatched junction bases: 7. This CDR3 comprises 14 residues. CDR3: CASSPDRGRGGYTF. CDR3 coding DNA: TGTGCCAGCAGTCCGGACAGGGGGCGAGGAGGCTACACCTTC.

The V call is TRBV12-3 or TRBV12-4, the J call TRBJ1-2; 10 bases agree with TRBD1. Germline trimming cut 3 bases from V and 8 bases from J; bases unmatched to any gene: 3. The CDR3 has 13 residues. Here the CDR3 DNA reads TGTGCCAGCAGTTTGGGGACAGGGGCCGGCTACACCTTC. Residues: CASSLGTGAGYTF.

This clonotype came up many times. The chain is built from TRBV5-5 and TRBJ2-7; D is unresolved. CDR1 SGHKS and CDR2 YYEKEE come from the germline V gene (reference sequence). V was clipped by 2 bases and J by 5 bases, with 8 bases between them. The CDR3 sequence is 12 residues long. The CDR3 loop reads CASSLDVNEQYF. The CDR3 nucleotides are TGTGCCAGCAGCTTAGATGTGAACGAGCAGTACTTC.

This chain uses TRBV6-1 with TRBJ1-2; D is possibly TRBD1 (5 bases). The CDR3 spans 13 residues. V lost 8 bases and J 6 bases, leaving 16 bases between the germline ends. CDR1 and CDR2 (germline): MNHNS, SASEGT. CDR3 protein: CASAGIWEDGYTF. The CDR3 DNA is TGTGCCAGCGCAGGGATTTGGGAAGATGGCTACACCTTC.

There are a few counts of this clonotype. This chain links TRBV4-2 with TRBJ1-3, with D perhaps matching TRBD1 (6 bases). The CDR3 is 17 residues long. V lost 0 bases and J lost 0, with 12 bases in between. Germline V gene sequence: CDR1 LGHNA, CDR2 YNFKEQ. DNA for the CDR3: TGTGCCAGCAGCCAAGATTGGGGGCAGAGCTCTGGAAACACCATATATTTT. Translating gives CASSQDWGQSSGNTIYF.

J is TRBJ1-1 and V is TRBV5-1, with TRBD1 matching over 7 bases. Germline V CDR1 and CDR2: SGHRS, YFSETQ. The CDR3 consists of 15 residues. V was pared by 4 bases and J by 1 base, with 7 bases of the junction left unmatched. The CDR3: CASSLTGTKNTEAFF. CDR3 in DNA: TGCGCCAGCAGCCTGACAGGGACTAAGAACACTGAAGCTTTCTTT. Based on the CDR3 plus reference TRBV5-1 and TRBJ1-1, the full variable domain is KAGVTQTPRYLIKTRGQQVTLSCSPISGHRSVSWYQQTPGQGLQFLFEYFSETQRNKGNFPGRFSGRQFSNSRSEMNVSTLELGDSALYLCASSLTGTKNTEAFFGQGTRLTVV.

The chain carries TRBV15 and TRBJ1-4, with TRBD1 matching 9 bases. This CDR3 contains 15 residues. The ends lost 5 bases at V and 5 bases at J; junction bases unmatched: 6. Germline CDR1 LNHNV, CDR2 YYDKDF (reference sequence). The CDR3 sequence: CATSDRTGANEKLFF. In nucleotides, the CDR3 is TGTGCCACCAGCGACCGGACAGGGGCGAATGAAAAACTGTTTTTT.

At least ten counts were recorded for this clonotype. The rearrangement joins TRBV29-1 to TRBJ2-3; TRBD2 matches 8 bases. CDR3 length: 12 amino acids. Germline V lookup: CDR1 SQVTM, CDR2 ANQGSEA. The CDR3 DNA follows: TGCAGTGACACTCTAGCGGGAGATACGCAGTATTTT. Translated, it gives CSDTLAGDTQYF.

This clonotype has just a few counts. The chain uses TRBV6-2 or TRBV6-3 and TRBJ2-1; D is undetermined. CDR1 is MNHEY, CDR2 SVGEGT, per germline. V lost 8 bases and J lost 6, with 8 bases in between. CDR3 length: 11 residues. CDR3 sequence reads: CASGIPNEQFF. CDR3 bases: TGTGCCAGCGGTATTCCCAATGAGCAGTTCTTC.